This T cell receptor (beta chain) came from a study of T cell repertoires in ileal Crohn's disease. Study details: Biopsies of the neoterminal ileum at postoperative colonoscopy form M6 samples. Findings and limits, study-wide: All patients with clonality above 26.8% had endoscopic recurrence. Active smokers at surgery had more clonal expansions than non-smokers. Mucosal expansions were suggested to be mainly CD8 T cells.

Data came from immunoSEQ multiplex PCR; TCRdb stores just in-frame clones and leaves some out. The data hold thousands of clones, with over 70% observed a single time. A note on this clone: Its specificity is not known.

V was cut by 2 bases and J by 8 bases, with 13 bases left in between. CDR1 and CDR2 from the germline V gene are SGHTA and FQGNSA. The CDR3 is made up of 15 amino acids. Time point denoted: neoterminal ileum biopsy at postoperative endoscopy, about 6 months after surgery. The receptor comes from an adult with Crohn's disease. The chain couples TRBV7-2 to TRBJ1-6; D might be TRBD1 (5 bases). The specimen was ileal tissue. CDR3 sequence (DNA): TGTGCCAGCAGCTTACAGGGCGCTAGGGATTCACCCCTCCACTTT. This translates into CASSLQGARDSPLHF.